This T cell receptor beta chain was sequenced in a study of shared T cell receptors in the human thymus. Germline V gene lookup returns CDR1 SNHLY and CDR2 FYNNEI. The V end lost 3 bases, the J end lost 0 bases, and 18 bases lay between the germline ends. The CDR3 is 18 residues long. Sequencing used immunoSEQ multiplex PCR; TCRdb keeps in-frame clones, though not all of them. In the table there are hundreds of thousands of clones, approximately 83% of which are singletons. The sample was also linked to a second study, of human thymus T cells.

The chain joins TRBV2 to TRBJ2-1; no firm D call. The sequenced sample consisted of thymocytes. This sequence was found in a girl in the first two years of life with a congenital heart defect. The CDR3 sequence: CASSERGKPVISYNEQFF. Here the CDR3 DNA reads TGTGCCAGCAGTGAGCGCGGAAAACCCGTCATCTCCTACAATGAGCAGTTCTTC.